These 10 T cell receptor beta chains came from one sample sequenced in a study of T cells in Graves' hyperthyroidism and ophthalmopathy. RNA transcripts served as the template for amplifying TCR beta CDR3 regions. An initial round of RT-PCR targeting the TCR CDR3 relied on the HTBI primer set. TCRdb reanalysed the multiplex PCR reads using MiXCR and keeps one entry per CDR3 protein. This table has 750,000 to 900,000 distinct CDR3 sequences, about two fifths appearing once. Sequencing was done on a sample of blood. The receptors come from a man between 18 and 29 years old with Graves' hyperthyroidism.

On this clonotype: Its ends do not fully match the called genes, so a read error is possible. V usage is TRBV20-1 and J usage is TRBJ2-6, with D uncertain. Germline CDR1 reads DFQATT; CDR2 reads SNEGSKA (reference sequence). The CDR3 consists of 14 residues. The chain's CDR3 is CSAESRSEANVLTF. The CDR3 DNA follows: TGCAGTGCCGAGAGTCGCTCTGAGGCCAACGTCCTGACTTTC.

This clonotype appeared a single time. The V and J genes are TRBV15 and TRBJ2-7; TRBD1 might be the D (7 bases). CDR1 and CDR2 from the germline V gene are LNHNV and YYDKDF (reference sequence). This CDR3 has 15 amino acids. Trimming left V 1 base short and J 2 bases short, with 12 bases between. CDR3 sequence: CATSRGQGGTYEQYF. The CDR3 DNA reads TGTGCCACCAGCAGAGGACAGGGAGGAACCTACGAGCAGTACTTC.

In regard to this clonotype: One end of the junction is discordant with germline, which a read error may explain. This chain links TRBV10-3 with TRBJ1-5; TRBD1 matches 7 bases. This CDR3 contains 14 residues. CDR1 ENHRY and CDR2 SYGVKD come from the germline V gene. CDR3 bases: TGTGCCAGCAGTTACGGGACAGATAATCAGCCCCAGCATTTT. It codes for CASSYGTDNQPQHF.

The chain combines TRBV15 with TRBJ1-4, with D unresolved. Deletions cut 0 bases from V and 8 bases from J, with 19 bases between. The germline V gene has CDR1 LNHNV and CDR2 YYDKDF (reference sequence). CDR3 size: 17 residues. The CDR3 reads CATSRDYYRTAEEKLFF. The CDR3 bases are TGTGCCACCAGCAGAGATTATTATAGGACCGCCGAAGAAAAACTGTTTTTT.

The table lists this clonotype with a count of one. V and J are TRBV29-1 and TRBJ2-5, with 10 positions matching TRBD2. V was clipped by 8 bases and J by 3 bases; unmatched bases: 6. The length of the CDR3 is 13 residues. CDR1 is SQVTM, CDR2 ANQGSEA, per germline. The CDR3 is CSQVGLAEETQYF. The DNA of the CDR3 is TGCAGCCAAGTAGGACTAGCGGAAGAGACCCAGTACTTC.

In this sample, this clonotype turned up many times. This chain uses TRBV29-1 with TRBJ1-2, with unresolved D. Germline CDR1 is SQVTM and CDR2 is ANQGSEA. The CDR3 has 13 amino acids. Trimming stripped 4 bases from V and 8 bases from J, with 17 bases between. The CDR3 nucleotides read TGCAGCGTTGTGGACGGAGACCAAGGGGGCTACACCTTC. Its protein product is CSVVDGDQGGYTF.

The sample holds one count of this clonotype. The V gene is TRBV12-3 or TRBV12-4, the J gene TRBJ1-1, with 11 bases identical to TRBD1. This CDR3 region has 15 residues. V dropped 6 bases and J dropped 6; count of bases not matched to a gene: 9. The CDR3 region is CASSSLGTGGSEAFF. CDR3 nucleotides: TGTGCCAGCAGCTCCCTAGGGACAGGGGGATCTGAAGCTTTCTTT.

This rearrangement joins TRBV10-3 to TRBJ1-5; TRBD1 is a possible D gene (5 bases). The V gene lost 2 bases and the J gene lost 1 base, with 15 bases spanning the gap. Germline CDR1 is ENHRY and CDR2 is SYGVKD. The CDR3 loop spans 17 amino acids. CDR3 bases: TGTGCCATCAGTGAGGGGGCAGGGACGGCGAGCAATCAGCCCCAGCATTTT. Its translation: CAISEGAGTASNQPQHF.

This rearrangement joins TRBV10-3 to TRBJ1-5; the match to TRBD2 covers 8 bases. Near its end, the DNA agrees better with TRBJ2-3, so the J call may be wrong. The CDR3 is 15 amino acids. The germline V gene has CDR1 ENHRY and CDR2 SYGVKD. CDR3 sequence reads: CAIKIGREGTDTQYF. CDR3 nucleotides: TGTGCCATCAAGATCGGGCGGGAGGGCACAGATACGCAGTATTTT.

This clonotype was detected once. The chain has TRBV10-3 and TRBJ1-2; tentatively, D is TRBD1 (5 bases). Trimming stripped 6 bases from V and 3 bases from J, with 11 bases between. Germline CDR1 reads ENHRY; CDR2 reads SYGVKD. The CDR3 runs to 13 residues. CDR3: CAIRSGADYGYTF. Here the CDR3 DNA reads TGTGCCATCAGGTCCGGGGCTGACTATGGCTACACCTTC.